The source of this TCR beta chain is a study of Ad26.COV2.S vaccination and SARS-CoV-2 variants. Method: immunoSEQ multiplex PCR; TCRdb's copy keeps in-frame clones and lacks some. The sample contains approximately 460,000 clones, 80% to 90% of which appear only once. Treatment of the sample: approximately 18 received Ad26.COV2.S at low or high dose, single or two shots; 5 received placebo; per-sample allocation not given. Samples came from day 63 after the first vaccine or placebo injection. The ends were cut back, 1 base at V and 5 bases at J, with 0 bases in the middle. This CDR3 is built from 12 residues. The germline gives CDR1 SNHLY, CDR2 FYNNEI.

The receptor comes from a person between 18 and 59 years old who received the Ad26.COV2.S COVID-19 vaccine or a placebo. This chain joins TRBV2 and TRBJ2-6; D not resolved. This specimen was peripheral blood, taken in a trial of Ad26.COV2.S vaccine versus placebo. CDR3 loop: CASSEGANVLTF. As DNA, the CDR3 is TGTGCCAGCAGTGAAGGGGCCAACGTCCTGACTTTC.